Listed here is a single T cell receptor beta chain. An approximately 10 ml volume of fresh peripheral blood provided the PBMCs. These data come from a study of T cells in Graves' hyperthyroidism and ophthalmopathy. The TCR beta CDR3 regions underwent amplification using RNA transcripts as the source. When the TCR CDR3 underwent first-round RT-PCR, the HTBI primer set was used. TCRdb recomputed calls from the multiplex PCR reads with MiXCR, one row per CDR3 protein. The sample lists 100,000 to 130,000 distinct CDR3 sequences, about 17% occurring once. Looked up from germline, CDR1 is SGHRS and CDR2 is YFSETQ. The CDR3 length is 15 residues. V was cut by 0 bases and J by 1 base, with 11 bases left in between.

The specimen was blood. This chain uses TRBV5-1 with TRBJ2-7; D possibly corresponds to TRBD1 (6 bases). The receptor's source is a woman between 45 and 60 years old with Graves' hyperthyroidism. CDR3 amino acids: CASSLGQGLSYEQYF. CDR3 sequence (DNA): TGCGCCAGCAGCTTGGGTCAGGGGTTATCCTACGAGCAGTACTTC.